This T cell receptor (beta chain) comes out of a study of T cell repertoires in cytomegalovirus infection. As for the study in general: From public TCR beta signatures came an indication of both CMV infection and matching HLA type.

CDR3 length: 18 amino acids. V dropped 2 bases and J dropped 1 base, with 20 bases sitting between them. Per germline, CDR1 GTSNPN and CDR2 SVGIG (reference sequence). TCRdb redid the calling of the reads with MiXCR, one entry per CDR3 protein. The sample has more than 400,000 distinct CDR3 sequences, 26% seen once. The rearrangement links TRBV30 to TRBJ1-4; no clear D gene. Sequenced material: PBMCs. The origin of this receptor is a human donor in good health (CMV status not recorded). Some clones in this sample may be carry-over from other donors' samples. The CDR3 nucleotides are TGTGCCTGGAGTCTAGGCTACCAAAGACGGATAACTAATGAAAAACTGTTTTTT. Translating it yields CAWSLGYQRRITNEKLFF.